This paragraph covers one TCR beta chain sequence. Its antigen is currently unknown. The sample comes from a study of PD-1 blockade in classical Hodgkin lymphoma. Overall study findings and caveats: Baseline TCR diversity was reportedly lower in newly diagnosed patients than healthy donors. A significant rise in TCR diversity by C4D1 was seen for CD4+ but not CD8+ cells.

Sequencing used immunoSEQ multiplex PCR; TCRdb keeps in-frame clones, though not all of them. The data contain 75,000 to 95,000 clones, around 80% of them seen just once; the ten biggest clones take up 15% to 20%. Documented time point: cycle 4 day 1 (C4D1), after 6 weeks of nivolumab. The patients all showed relapse after autologous stem cell transplantation, while their brentuximab vedotin exposure varied. Complete response, partial response or progressive disease were the best responses. This CDR3 spans 16 amino acids. J gave up 5 bases and V 7 bases, and 16 bases lay outside the gene matches. Germline V gene sequence: CDR1 SEHNR, CDR2 FQNEAQ (reference sequence).

This TCR derives from a human donor with classical Hodgkin lymphoma. The V and J genes are TRBV7-9 and TRBJ2-5, with 7 bases identical to TRBD2. This material consisted of peripheral blood mononuclear cells (PBMCs), taken before the fourth cycle of nivolumab. Here the CDR3 reads CASTLYGGGSEETQYF. CDR3 nucleotides: TGTGCCAGCACCCTGTATGGGGGAGGGAGCGAGGAGACCCAGTACTTC. The whole variable domain, filled in from reference TRBV7-9 and TRBJ2-5, reads DTGVSQNPRHKITKRGQNVTFRCDPISEHNRLYWYRQTLGQGPEFLTYFQNEAQLEKSRLLSDRFSAERPKGSFSTLEIQRTEQGDSAMYLCASTLYGGGSEETQYFGPGTRLLVL.